These T cell receptor beta chains were read from a single sample in a study of cytomegalovirus exposure and HLA in healthy donors. Assay used: immunoSEQ multiplex PCR; TCRdb lists only in-frame clones, some missing. The data show 100,000 or so clones, about an eighth seen once. The sample was PBMCs. These TCRs come from a middle-aged man in good health and CMV-seropositive. CDR3s include the opening cysteine and the closing phenylalanine or tryptophan. The D gene is left open where the match is weak. Where a row states a size, it is once, few, many or the class of an expanded clone; other rows omit it.

TRBV29-1	TRBJ2-6	few	TRBD2	CSVDVGGSSGANVLTF	TGCAGCGTTGATGTGGGAGGGAGCTCTGGGGCCAACGTCCTGACTTTC
TRBV29-1	TRBJ1-2	-	-	CSVGDTASGYTF	TGCAGCGTTGGAGATACAGCATCCGGCTACACCTTC
TRBV19	TRBJ1-1	-	-	CASSFGGPPNTEAFF	TGTGCCAGTAGCTTTGGTGGGCCGCCGAACACTGAAGCTTTCTTT
TRBV18	TRBJ2-7	-	TRBD1	CASSPPGQGTEQYF	TGTGCCAGCTCACCCCCGGGACAGGGTACCGAGCAGTACTTC
TRBV30	TRBJ2-1	-	TRBD2	CASSGGSYNEQFF	TGTGCCTCTAGCGGGGGGTCCTACAATGAGCAGTTCTTC
TRBV6-5	TRBJ2-2	-	-	CASSYVSSGELFF	TGTGCCAGCAGTTACGTCTCCTCCGGGGAGCTGTTTTTT
TRBV7-2	TRBJ1-3	-	-	CASSSPSGAGNTIYF	TGTGCCAGCAGCTCCCCCTCCGGGGCTGGAAACACCATATATTTT
TRBV6-5	TRBJ1-1	-	-	CASSYSKTEMNTEAFF	TGTGCCAGCAGTTACTCAAAGACGGAGATGAACACTGAAGCTTTCTTT
TRBV11-2	TRBJ2-7	few	TRBD1	CASSRDRGYEQYF	TGTGCCAGCAGCCGGGACAGGGGTTACGAGCAGTACTTC
TRBV7-6	TRBJ2-3	few	TRBD2	CASSSGLAGRVLDTQYF	TGTGCCAGCAGCTCCGGACTAGCGGGTAGAGTGTTGGATACGCAGTATTTT
TRBV19	TRBJ2-1	-	TRBD2	CASSPSGSAYNEQFF	TGTGCCAGTAGTCCTAGCGGGAGTGCGTACAATGAGCAGTTCTTC
TRBV29-1	TRBJ2-5	-	-	CSVEVGVLAGETQYF	TGCAGCGTTGAAGTTGGGGTGCTGGCGGGAGAGACCCAGTACTTC
TRBV10-3	TRBJ2-1	few	TRBD2	CAISESRTSGNNEQFF	TGTGCCATCAGTGAGTCCCGGACTAGCGGAAACAATGAGCAGTTCTTC
TRBV29-1	TRBJ1-1	-	-	CSVIPLSGTEAFF	TGCAGCGTTATCCCCCTTTCGGGGACTGAAGCTTTCTTT
TRBV7-8	TRBJ1-2	-	TRBD1	CASSPFGQGFDGYTF	TGTGCCAGCAGCCCTTTCGGACAGGGTTTCGATGGCTACACCTTC
TRBV19	TRBJ2-6	-	-	CASSIPGRREPGANVLTF	TGTGCCAGTAGTATCCCTGGACGGCGGGAACCTGGGGCCAACGTCCTGACTTTC
TRBV10-2	TRBJ1-2	few	-	CASSESGQGGYGYTF	TGCGCCAGCAGTGAGTCGGGGCAGGGTGGCTATGGCTACACCTTC
TRBV2	TRBJ2-2	-	TRBD2	CASKPGLALTGELFF	TGTGCCAGCAAGCCGGGACTAGCGCTCACCGGGGAGCTGTTTTTT
TRBV7-9	TRBJ2-1	large	-	CASSLPNEQFF	TGTGCCAGCAGCTTACCTAATGAGCAGTTCTTC
TRBV23-1	TRBJ2-5	-	-	CASSPPVETQYF	TGCGCCAGCAGTCCCCCTGTGGAGACCCAGTACTTC
TRBV18	TRBJ2-2	-	-	CASSPLPQELNTGELFF	TGTGCCAGCTCACCACTTCCCCAGGAATTGAACACCGGGGAGCTGTTTTTT
TRBV27	TRBJ2-1	-	-	CASSLSYWNEQFF	TGTGCCAGCAGTTTATCCTATTGGAATGAGCAGTTCTTC
TRBV29-1	TRBJ2-1	-	TRBD2	CSVRGLAGVSDEQFF	TGCAGCGTTCGAGGACTAGCGGGAGTTAGTGATGAGCAGTTCTTC